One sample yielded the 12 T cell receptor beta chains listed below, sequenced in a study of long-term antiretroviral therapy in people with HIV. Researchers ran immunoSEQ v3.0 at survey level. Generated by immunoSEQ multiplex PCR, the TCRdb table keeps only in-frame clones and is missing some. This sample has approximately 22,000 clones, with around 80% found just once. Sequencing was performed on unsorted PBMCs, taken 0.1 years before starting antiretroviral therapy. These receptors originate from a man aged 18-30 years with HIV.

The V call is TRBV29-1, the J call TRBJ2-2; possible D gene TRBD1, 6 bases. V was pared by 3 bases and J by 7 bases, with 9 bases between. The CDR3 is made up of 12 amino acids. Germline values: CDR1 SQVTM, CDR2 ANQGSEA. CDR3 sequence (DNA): TGCAGCGTTGACAGGGGTAACGGGGAGCTGTTTTTT. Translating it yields CSVDRGNGELFF.

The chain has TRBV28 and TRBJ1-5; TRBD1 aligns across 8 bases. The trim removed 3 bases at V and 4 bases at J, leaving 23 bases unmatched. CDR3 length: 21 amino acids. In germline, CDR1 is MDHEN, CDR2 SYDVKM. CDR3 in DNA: TGTGCCAGCAGTTTTCGCAGAAAAGGACTATCCGGGACAGGCCTAAATCAGCCCCAGCATTTT. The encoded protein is CASSFRRKGLSGTGLNQPQHF.

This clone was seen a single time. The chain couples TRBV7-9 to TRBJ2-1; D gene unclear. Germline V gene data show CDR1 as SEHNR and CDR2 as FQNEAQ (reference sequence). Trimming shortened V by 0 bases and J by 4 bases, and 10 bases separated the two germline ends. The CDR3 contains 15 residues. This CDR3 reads CASSLATTRYNEQFF. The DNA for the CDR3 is TGTGCCAGCAGCTTAGCCACTACCCGGTACAATGAGCAGTTCTTC. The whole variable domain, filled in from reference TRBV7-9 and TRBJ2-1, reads DTGVSQNPRHKITKRGQNVTFRCDPISEHNRLYWYRQTLGQGPEFLTYFQNEAQLEKSRLLSDRFSAERPKGSFSTLEIQRTEQGDSAMYLCASSLATTRYNEQFFGPGTRLTVL.

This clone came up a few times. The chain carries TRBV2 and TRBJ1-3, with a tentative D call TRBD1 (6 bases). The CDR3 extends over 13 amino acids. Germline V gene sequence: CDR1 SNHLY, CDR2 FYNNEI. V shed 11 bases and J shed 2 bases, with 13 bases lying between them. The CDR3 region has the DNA TGTGCCGGGAAACAGGGAACTGGAAACACCATATATTTT. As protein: CAGKQGTGNTIYF.

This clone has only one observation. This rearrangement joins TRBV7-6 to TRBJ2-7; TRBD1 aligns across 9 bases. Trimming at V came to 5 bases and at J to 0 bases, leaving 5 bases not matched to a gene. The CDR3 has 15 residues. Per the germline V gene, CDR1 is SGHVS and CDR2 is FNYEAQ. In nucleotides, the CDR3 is TGTGCCAGCAGCCCCGGGACAGGGATCTCCTACGAGCAGTACTTC. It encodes CASSPGTGISYEQYF.

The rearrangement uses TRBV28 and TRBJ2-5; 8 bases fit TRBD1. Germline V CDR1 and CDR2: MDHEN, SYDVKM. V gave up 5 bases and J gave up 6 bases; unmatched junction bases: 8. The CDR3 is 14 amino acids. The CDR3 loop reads CASSLGQGGKTQYF. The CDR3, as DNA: TGTGCCAGCAGTCTAGGACAGGGTGGGAAGACCCAGTACTTC.

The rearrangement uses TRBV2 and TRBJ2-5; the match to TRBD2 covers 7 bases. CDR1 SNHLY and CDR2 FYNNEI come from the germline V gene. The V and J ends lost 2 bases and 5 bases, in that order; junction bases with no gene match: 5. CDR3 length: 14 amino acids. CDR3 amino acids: CASSEWGGSETQYF. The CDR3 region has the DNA TGTGCCAGCAGTGAATGGGGGGGGAGCGAGACCCAGTACTTC.

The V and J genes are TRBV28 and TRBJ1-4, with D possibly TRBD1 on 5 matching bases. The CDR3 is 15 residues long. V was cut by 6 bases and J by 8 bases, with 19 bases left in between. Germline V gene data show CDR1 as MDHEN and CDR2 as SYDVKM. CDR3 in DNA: TGTGCCAGCAGCCCAAGGGGCGTTCCGCGCGAAAAACTGTTTTTT. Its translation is CASSPRGVPREKLFF.

The CDR3 loop reads CASSLEAGIQPQHF. CDR3 coding DNA: TGTGCCAGCAGCTTAGAGGCAGGGATACAGCCCCAGCATTTT. The chain employs TRBV7-9 and TRBJ1-5; TRBD1 might be the D (5 bases). This CDR3 is 14 amino acids long. The germline CDR1 and CDR2 sequences are SEHNR and FQNEAQ (reference sequence). Trimming left V 1 base short and J 7 bases short, with 11 bases between.

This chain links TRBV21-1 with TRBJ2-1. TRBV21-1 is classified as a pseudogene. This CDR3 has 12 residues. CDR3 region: CASSKPYNEQFF. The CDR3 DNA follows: TGTGCCAGCAGCAAACCCTACAATGAGCAGTTCTTC.

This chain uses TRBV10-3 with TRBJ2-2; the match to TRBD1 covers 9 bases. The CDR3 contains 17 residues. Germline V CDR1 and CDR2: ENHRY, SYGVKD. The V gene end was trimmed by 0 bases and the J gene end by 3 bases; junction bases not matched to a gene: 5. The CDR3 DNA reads TGTGCCATCAGTGAGTCGACGGGACAGGGCTACACCGGGGAGCTGTTTTTT. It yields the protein CAISESTGQGYTGELFF.

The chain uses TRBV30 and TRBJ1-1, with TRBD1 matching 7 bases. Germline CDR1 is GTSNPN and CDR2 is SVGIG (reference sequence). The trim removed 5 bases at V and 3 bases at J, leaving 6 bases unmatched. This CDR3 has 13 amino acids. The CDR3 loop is CAWEPGGHTEAFF. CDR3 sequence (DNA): TGTGCCTGGGAACCAGGGGGTCACACTGAAGCTTTCTTT.